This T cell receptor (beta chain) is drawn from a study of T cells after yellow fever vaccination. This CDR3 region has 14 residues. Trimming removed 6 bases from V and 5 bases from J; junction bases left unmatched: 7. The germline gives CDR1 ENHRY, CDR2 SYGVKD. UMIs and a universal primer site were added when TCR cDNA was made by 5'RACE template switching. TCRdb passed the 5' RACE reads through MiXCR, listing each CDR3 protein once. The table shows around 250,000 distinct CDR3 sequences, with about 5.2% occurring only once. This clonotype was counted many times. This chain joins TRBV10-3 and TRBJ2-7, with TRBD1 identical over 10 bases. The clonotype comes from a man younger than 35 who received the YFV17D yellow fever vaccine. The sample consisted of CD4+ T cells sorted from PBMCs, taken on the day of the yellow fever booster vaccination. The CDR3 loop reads CAIRTGQGTHEQYF. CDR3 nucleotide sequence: TGTGCCATCAGGACGGGACAGGGGACCCACGAGCAGTACTTC.